The following is a T cell receptor (beta chain) sequence with its context. V gave up 6 bases and J gave up 8 bases; unmatched junction bases: 2. In germline, CDR1 is SEHNR, CDR2 FQNEAQ (reference sequence). The length of the CDR3 is 11 residues. The data are from a study of blood T cell repertoires in COVID-19. About the study: From the United States, Italy and Spain came samples of acute and convalescent COVID-19. T cells, B-cell-depleted T cells, or PBMCs provided the cDNA or gDNA that served as material.

Methods used by the authors: For nucleated cells, counts were estimated from reference gene primer amplification. Assay used: immunoSEQ multiplex PCR; TCRdb lists only in-frame clones, some missing. The V and J calls and clone size are taken from that table; D and trimming were inferred from the DNA. This table holds hundreds of thousands of clones, approximately 84% found once. Sequencing input: PBMCs or T cells enriched from blood (not recorded which). V usage is TRBV7-9 and J usage is TRBJ1-1, with 8 bases fitting TRBD1. This sequence originates from a woman in her thirties or forties with acute COVID-19. CDR3 nucleotide sequence: TGTGCCAGCAGACGGGACAGGGAAGCTTTCTTT. Its protein is CASRRDREAFF.